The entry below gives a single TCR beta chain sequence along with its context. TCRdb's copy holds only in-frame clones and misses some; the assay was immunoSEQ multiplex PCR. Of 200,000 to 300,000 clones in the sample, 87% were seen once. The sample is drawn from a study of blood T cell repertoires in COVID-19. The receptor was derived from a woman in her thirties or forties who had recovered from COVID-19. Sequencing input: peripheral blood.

The CDR3 DNA follows: TGTGCCAGCACCCAATGGGGGGTAGCCGGCTCCTATAATTCACCCCTCCACTTT. Amino acids: CASTQWGVAGSYNSPLHF. J is TRBJ1-6 and V is TRBV27; the D gene is possibly TRBD1 (5 bases). Per germline, CDR1 MNHEY and CDR2 SMNVEV (reference sequence). V was shortened by 7 bases and J by 0 bases, with 19 bases between the two germline ends. The CDR3 is 18 residues long.